Below are 5 T cell receptor beta chains sequenced from a single sample in a study of response to subunit inactivated influenza vaccine. In TCRdb, the RT-PCR reads were re-called with MiXCR into one record per CDR3 protein. There are 650,000 to 700,000 distinct CDR3 sequences in the sample; 15% to 17% occur only once, and 11% lies in the top ten. The source material was PBMCs from blood, sampled approximately 13 days after vaccination. The receptors originated from a man aged 45-65 years who received an inactivated influenza vaccine.

This clonotype came up a few times. The gene calls are TRBV6-1 and TRBJ2-3; no reliable D call. The CDR3 spans 13 residues. The V gene lost 7 bases and the J gene lost 1 base, with 9 bases spanning the gap. The germline V gene has CDR1 MNHNS and CDR2 SASEGT. The CDR3 DNA follows: TGTGCCAGCACAATCTTGGGCACAGATACGCAGTATTTT. Translating it yields CASTILGTDTQYF.

This rearrangement joins TRBV29-1 to TRBJ1-6, with D maybe TRBD1 (5 bases). Trimming removed 5 bases from V and 9 bases from J, with 14 bases in between. Germline values: CDR1 SQVTM, CDR2 ANQGSEA. The CDR3 totals 13 residues. The chain's CDR3 is CSVLEQAGSPLHF. The CDR3 DNA reads as TGCAGCGTTCTCGAACAGGCAGGTTCACCCCTCCACTTT.

This clonotype was picked up a small number of times. The CDR3 protein is CASSVVSLADTQYF. The CDR3 DNA is TGCGCCAGCAGTGTCGTTTCACTCGCAGATACGCAGTATTTT. The chain combines TRBV10-2 with TRBJ2-3; no clear D gene. V was pared by 4 bases and J by 4 bases, with 12 bases between. The CDR3 runs 14 residues. CDR1 and CDR2 (germline): WSHSY, SAAADI.

This clonotype was observed many times. The gene calls are TRBV5-6 and TRBJ2-2; TRBD1 might be the D (6 bases). CDR1 is SGHDT and CDR2 is YYEEEE in the germline V gene. The CDR3 consists of 16 residues. The germline V and J ends were trimmed by 0 bases and 5 bases, with 14 bases remaining between them. The CDR3 nucleotides read TGTGCCAGCAGCTTGGACAGGGACCTTCTAACCGGGGAGCTGTTTTTT. Amino acids: CASSLDRDLLTGELFF.

The chain links TRBV27 to TRBJ1-6, with TRBD1 matching 9 bases. The germline CDR1 and CDR2 sequences are MNHEY and SMNVEV (reference sequence). The CDR3 spans 14 residues. Trimming cost V 5 bases and J 10 bases; bases outside gene matches: 6. For the CDR3, the DNA is TGTGCCAGCAGTGTGGACAGGGGTCGATCACCCCTCCACTTT. It codes for CASSVDRGRSPLHF.